One and the same sample provided the 6 T cell receptor beta chains below, sequenced in a study of T cell responses to AZD1222 COVID-19 vaccine. The data were produced by immunoSEQ multiplex PCR, yet TCRdb's version contains in-frame clones alone and is incomplete. The sample contains more than 95,000 clones, 80% to 90% of which appear only once. Sample: peripheral blood, taken on day 0 of AZD1222 vaccination. The source is an adult in good health.

This clone was seen only once. This chain links TRBV2 with TRBJ2-4; TRBD2 is a possible D gene (5 bases). V lost 4 bases and J lost 2, with 9 bases in between. The CDR3 is made up of 14 amino acids. The germline gives CDR1 SNHLY, CDR2 FYNNEI. The CDR3 DNA follows: TGTGCCAGCAGTGTCCCTAGCCCCAAAAACATTCAGTACTTC. Protein sequence: CASSVPSPKNIQYF.

This chain uses TRBV14 with TRBJ1-3; D is unresolved. V was cut by 1 base and J by 0 bases, with 10 bases left in between. The CDR3 covers 16 residues. From germline, CDR1 is SGHDN and CDR2 FVKESK. DNA for the CDR3: TGTGCCAGCAGCCAAGCTCGGCGGTCCTCTGGAAACACCATATATTTT. Protein sequence: CASSQARRSSGNTIYF.

The CDR3 reads CASSHQGGPDTQYF. In DNA, the CDR3 is TGTGCCAGCAGCCATCAAGGGGGGCCAGATACGCAGTATTTT. The chain links TRBV14 to TRBJ2-3, with D possibly called TRBD1 or TRBD2 (6 bases each). This CDR3 is built from 14 residues. CDR1 is SGHDN, CDR2 FVKESK, per germline. V was clipped by 3 bases and J by 4 bases, with 11 bases between them.

The CDR3 region has the DNA TGTGCCAGCAGCTTAATGGGCCCCCTCAATGAGCAGTTCTTC. It translates to CASSLMGPLNEQFF. The chain combines TRBV7-2 with TRBJ2-1; no clear D. V was clipped by 2 bases and J by 6 bases, with 11 bases between them. Germline values: CDR1 SGHTA, CDR2 FQGNSA. There are 14 residues in the CDR3.

The chain combines TRBV19 with TRBJ1-2, with D unclear. CDR1 and CDR2 (germline): LNHDA, SQIVND (reference sequence). The CDR3 contains 14 residues. Trimming removed 9 bases from V and 3 bases from J, with 17 bases in between. The CDR3 sequence: CASHIPRWDYGYTF. The CDR3 bases are TGTGCCAGCCATATCCCGCGGTGGGACTATGGCTACACCTTC.

V gene TRBV30 combines with J gene TRBJ1-1; no firm D call. Germline lookup yields CDR1 GTSNPN and CDR2 SVGIG (reference sequence). V was clipped by 0 bases and J by 6 bases, with 11 bases between them. The CDR3 covers 13 residues. This CDR3 reads CAWSVRRVAEAFF. DNA of the CDR3: TGTGCCTGGAGTGTAAGGAGGGTCGCTGAAGCTTTCTTT.